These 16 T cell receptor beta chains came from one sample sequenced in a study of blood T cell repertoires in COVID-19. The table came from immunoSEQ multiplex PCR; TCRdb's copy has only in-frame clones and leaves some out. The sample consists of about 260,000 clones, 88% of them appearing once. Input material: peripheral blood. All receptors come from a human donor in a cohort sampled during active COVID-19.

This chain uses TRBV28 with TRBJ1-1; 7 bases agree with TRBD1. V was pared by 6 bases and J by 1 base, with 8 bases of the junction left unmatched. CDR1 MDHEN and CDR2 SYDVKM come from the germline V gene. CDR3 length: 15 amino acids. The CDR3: CASSLTGQENTEAFF. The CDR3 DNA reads TGTGCCAGCAGCCTAACCGGACAGGAGAACACTGAAGCTTTCTTT.

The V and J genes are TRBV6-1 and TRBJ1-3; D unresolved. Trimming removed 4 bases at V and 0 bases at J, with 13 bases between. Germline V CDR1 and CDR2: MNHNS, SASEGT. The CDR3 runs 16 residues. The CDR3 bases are TGTGCCAGCAGTGCCAACTGGGAGAGCTCTGGAAACACCATATATTTT. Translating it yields CASSANWESSGNTIYF.

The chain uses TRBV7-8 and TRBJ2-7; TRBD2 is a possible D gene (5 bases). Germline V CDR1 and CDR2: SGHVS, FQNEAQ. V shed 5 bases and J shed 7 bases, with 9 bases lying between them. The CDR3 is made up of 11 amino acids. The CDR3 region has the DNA TGTGCCAGCAGCCCATGGGAGGAGCAGTACTTC. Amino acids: CASSPWEEQYF. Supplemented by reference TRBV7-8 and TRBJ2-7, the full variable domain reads GAGVSQSPRYKVAKRGQDVALRCDPISGHVSLFWYQQALGQGPEFLTYFQNEAQLDKSGLPSDRFFAERPEGSVSTLKIQRTQQEDSAVYLCASSPWEEQYFGPGTRLTVT.

The CDR3 region is CASSRLLAGEETQYF. The CDR3 nucleotides are TGCGCCAGCAGCCGACTACTAGCGGGAGAAGAGACCCAGTACTTC. This chain connects TRBV4-3 to TRBJ2-5; 11 nucleotides line up with TRBD2. The CDR3 consists of 15 residues. J gave up 3 bases and V 4 bases, and 4 bases lay outside the gene matches. Germline V gene lookup returns CDR1 LGHNA and CDR2 YSLEER.

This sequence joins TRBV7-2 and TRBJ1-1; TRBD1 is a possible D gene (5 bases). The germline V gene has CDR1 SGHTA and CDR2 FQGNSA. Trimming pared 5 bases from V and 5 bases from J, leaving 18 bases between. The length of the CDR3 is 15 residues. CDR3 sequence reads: CASSQTGGIGTEAFF. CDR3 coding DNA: TGTGCCAGCAGCCAGACGGGGGGAATAGGAACTGAAGCTTTCTTT.

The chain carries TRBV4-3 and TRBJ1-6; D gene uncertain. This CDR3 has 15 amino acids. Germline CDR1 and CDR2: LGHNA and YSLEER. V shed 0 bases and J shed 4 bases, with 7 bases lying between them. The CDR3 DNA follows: TGCGCCAGCAGCCAAGAAACCGGTTATAATTCACCCCTCCACTTT. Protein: CASSQETGYNSPLHF.

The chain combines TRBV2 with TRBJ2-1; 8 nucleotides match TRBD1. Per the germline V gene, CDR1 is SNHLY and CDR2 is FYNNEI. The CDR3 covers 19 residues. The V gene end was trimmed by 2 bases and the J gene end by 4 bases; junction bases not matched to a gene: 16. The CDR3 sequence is CASSEQVSRTGPSYNEQFF. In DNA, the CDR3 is TGTGCCAGCAGTGAACAAGTCTCGAGGACAGGGCCAAGTTACAATGAGCAGTTCTTC.

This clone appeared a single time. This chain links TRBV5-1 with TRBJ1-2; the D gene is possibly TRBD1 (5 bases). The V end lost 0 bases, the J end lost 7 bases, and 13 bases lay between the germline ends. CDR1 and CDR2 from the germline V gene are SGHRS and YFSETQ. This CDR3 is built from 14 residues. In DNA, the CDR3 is TGCGCCAGCAGCTTGGTGGTCCAGGGAAGTGGCTACACCTTC. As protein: CASSLVVQGSGYTF.

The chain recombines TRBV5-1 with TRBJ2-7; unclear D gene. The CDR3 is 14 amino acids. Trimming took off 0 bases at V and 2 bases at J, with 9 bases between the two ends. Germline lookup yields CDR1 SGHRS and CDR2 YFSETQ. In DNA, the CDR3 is TGCGCCAGCAGCTTGGCCACGGTTCCCTACGAGCAGTACTTC. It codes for CASSLATVPYEQYF.

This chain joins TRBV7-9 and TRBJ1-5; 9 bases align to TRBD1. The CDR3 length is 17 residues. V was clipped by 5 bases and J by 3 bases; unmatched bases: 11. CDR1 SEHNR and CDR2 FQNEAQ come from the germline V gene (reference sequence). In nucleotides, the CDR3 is TGTGCCAGCAGCCAGACGGGACAGGGACAAATCAATCAGCCCCAGCATTTT. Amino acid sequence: CASSQTGQGQINQPQHF.

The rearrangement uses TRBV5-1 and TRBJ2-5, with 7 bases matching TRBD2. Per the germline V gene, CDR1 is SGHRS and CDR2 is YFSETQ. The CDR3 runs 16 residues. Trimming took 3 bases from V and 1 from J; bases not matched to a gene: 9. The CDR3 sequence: CASSWGGGSGQETQYF. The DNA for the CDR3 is TGCGCCAGCAGCTGGGGCGGGGGATCGGGCCAAGAGACCCAGTACTTC. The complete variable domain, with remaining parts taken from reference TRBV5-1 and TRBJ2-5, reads KAGVTQTPRYLIKTRGQQVTLSCSPISGHRSVSWYQQTPGQGLQFLFEYFSETQRNKGNFPGRFSGRQFSNSRSEMNVSTLELGDSALYLCASSWGGGSGQETQYFGPGTRLLVL.

The CDR3 spells CASSLGAGPGGYTF. CDR3 DNA: TGTGCCAGCAGCTTAGGGGCAGGGCCTGGCGGCTACACCTTC. The V gene is TRBV13, the J gene TRBJ1-2; tentatively, D is TRBD1 (5 bases). Germline-derived CDR1 and CDR2 are PRHDT and FYEKMQ (reference sequence). V was clipped by 0 bases and J by 8 bases, with 13 bases between them. The CDR3 runs 14 residues.

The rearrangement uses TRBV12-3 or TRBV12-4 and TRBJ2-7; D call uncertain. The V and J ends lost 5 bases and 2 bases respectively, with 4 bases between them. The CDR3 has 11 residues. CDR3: CASSPAYEQYF. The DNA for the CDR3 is TGTGCCAGCAGTCCAGCCTACGAGCAGTACTTC.

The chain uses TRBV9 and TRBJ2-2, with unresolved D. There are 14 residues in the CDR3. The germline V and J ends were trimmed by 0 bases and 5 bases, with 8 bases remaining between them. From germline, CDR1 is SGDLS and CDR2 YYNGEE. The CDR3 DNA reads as TGTGCCAGCAGCGTAGGCCAGATAACCGGGGAGCTGTTTTTT. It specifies CASSVGQITGELFF.

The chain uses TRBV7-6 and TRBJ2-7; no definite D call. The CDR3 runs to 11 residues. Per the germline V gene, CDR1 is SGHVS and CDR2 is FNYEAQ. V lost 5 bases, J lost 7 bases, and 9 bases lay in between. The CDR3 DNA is TGTGCCAGCAGCACTACTCAGGAGCAGTACTTC. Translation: CASSTTQEQYF.

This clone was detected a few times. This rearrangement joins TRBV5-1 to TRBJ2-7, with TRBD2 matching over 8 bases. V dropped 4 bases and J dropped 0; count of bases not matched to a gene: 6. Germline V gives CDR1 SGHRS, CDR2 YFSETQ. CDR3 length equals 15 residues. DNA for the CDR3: TGCGCCAGCAGCACCGGGAGGGTCCTCTCCTACGAGCAGTACTTC. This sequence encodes CASSTGRVLSYEQYF.